Listed below are T cell receptor beta chains from one sample, sequenced in a study of cytomegalovirus exposure and HLA in healthy donors. Sequencing used immunoSEQ multiplex PCR; TCRdb keeps in-frame clones, though not all of them. The repertoire has tens of thousands of clones, 60% to 75% of them found once; the top ten carry around 15%. Material: PBMCs. The receptor source for this set is a male donor in good health and CMV-seropositive. CDR3s include the opening cysteine and the closing phenylalanine or tryptophan. D genes are given only for firm matches. The size of a clone is reported for some rows only, either as once, few or many, or as a class for expanded clones.

clone_size,j_call,v_call,d_call,cdr3_aa,cdr3_nt
-,TRBJ1-1,TRBV7-2,TRBD1,CASRPGTGVTEAFF,TGTGCCAGCAGACCCGGGACAGGGGTCACTGAAGCTTTCTTT
few,TRBJ1-1,TRBV30,-,CAWSIGQPTEAFF,TGTGCCTGGAGTATCGGACAGCCAACTGAAGCTTTCTTT
-,TRBJ2-1,TRBV6-6,TRBD2,CASSYGGVYNEQFF,TGTGCCAGCAGTTACGGGGGGGTCTACAATGAGCAGTTCTTC
few,TRBJ1-1,TRBV5-4,TRBD1,CASSPVTGGTEAFF,TGTGCCAGCAGCCCGGTGACAGGGGGCACTGAAGCTTTCTTT
-,TRBJ2-5,TRBV5-1,-,CASRSAGRRETQYF,TGCGCCAGCAGAAGTGCGGGAAGGCGAGAGACCCAGTACTTC
once,TRBJ1-1,TRBV19,TRBD1,CASGTRDSEAFF,TGTGCCAGTGGAACCAGGGACAGTGAAGCTTTCTTT
-,TRBJ2-1,TRBV29-1,TRBD2,CSAQVRREGYEQFF,TGCAGCGCGCAAGTTAGGCGGGAGGGGTATGAGCAGTTCTTC
-,TRBJ1-4,TRBV15,TRBD1,CATSGTEDEKLFF,TGTGCCACCTCCGGGACAGAAGATGAAAAACTGTTTTTT
-,TRBJ2-1,TRBV10-2,-,CASSDAGASSYNEQFF,TGCGCCAGCAGTGACGCAGGGGCGTCCTCCTACAATGAGCAGTTCTTC
-,TRBJ2-7,TRBV11-2,TRBD1,CASSLGTGGTRSYEQYF,TGTGCCAGCAGCTTGGGGACAGGGGGCACAAGGTCCTACGAGCAGTACTTC
-,TRBJ2-7,TRBV4-3,TRBD2,CASSQGLATYEQYF,TGCGCCAGCAGCCAAGGACTAGCTACCTACGAGCAGTACTTC
-,TRBJ2-7,TRBV19,TRBD1,CASSIRQGADEQYF,TGTGCCAGTAGTATAAGGCAGGGGGCGGACGAGCAGTACTTC
-,TRBJ2-7,TRBV7-2,TRBD2,CASSLVGTRTYEQYF,TGTGCCAGCAGCTTGGTAGGGACTAGGACCTACGAGCAGTACTTC
-,TRBJ1-5,TRBV6-5,-,CASSYSEGSNQPQHF,TGTGCCAGCAGTTACTCGGAGGGGAGCAATCAGCCCCAGCATTTT
once,TRBJ2-5,TRBV11-2,-,CASSVQGRGQETQYF,TGTGCCAGCAGCGTACAGGGAAGAGGCCAAGAGACCCAGTACTTC
-,TRBJ2-5,TRBV13,-,CASSFGSGVQETQYF,TGTGCCAGCAGCTTCGGGAGTGGGGTTCAAGAGACCCAGTACTTC
-,TRBJ2-1,TRBV4-3,-,CASSQEAGWNEQFF,TGCGCCAGCAGCCAAGAAGCAGGGTGGAATGAGCAGTTCTTC
-,TRBJ1-5,TRBV9,-,CASSVDPGRQPQHF,TGTGCCAGCAGCGTAGATCCAGGGCGGCAGCCCCAGCATTTT
once,TRBJ1-1,TRBV9,-,CASSPSSGHTEAFF,TGTGCCAGCAGCCCCAGTTCAGGGCACACTGAAGCTTTCTTT
-,TRBJ1-2,TRBV14,-,CASSLLQERVYGYTF,TGTGCCAGCAGCCTTCTCCAGGAGAGGGTCTATGGCTACACCTTC
-,TRBJ1-6,TRBV7-2,-,CASSLRVWTLGSPLHF,TGTGCCAGCAGCTTAAGGGTTTGGACACTGGGCTCACCCCTCCACTTT
-,TRBJ2-7,TRBV6-1,-,CASLSSRSSYEQYF,TGTGCCAGCCTCTCTTCCCGGAGCTCCTACGAGCAGTACTTC
few,TRBJ2-3,TRBV10-1,-,CASSEGKGSTDTQYF,TGCGCCAGCAGTGAAGGGAAGGGGAGCACAGATACGCAGTATTTT
-,TRBJ1-2,TRBV7-2,-,CASSLAEQGTYGYTF,TGTGCCAGCAGCTTAGCCGAACAGGGAACGTATGGCTACACCTTC
few,TRBJ2-1,TRBV18,TRBD2,CASSPAGTSTYNEQFF,TGTGCCAGCTCACCAGCGGGGACTAGTACTTACAATGAGCAGTTCTTC
-,TRBJ2-2,TRBV19,TRBD2,CASSMHYPRENTGELFF,TGTGCCAGTAGTATGCATTATCCGCGGGAGAATACCGGGGAGCTGTTTTTT
few,TRBJ2-3,TRBV4-2,TRBD2,CASSRTSGRGSTDTQYF,TGTGCCAGCAGCCGGACTAGCGGGAGGGGGAGCACAGATACGCAGTATTTT
-,TRBJ1-1,TRBV7-9,-,CSSSLSHSEAFF,TGTTCCAGCAGCTTAAGCCACAGTGAAGCTTTCTTT
few,TRBJ2-1,TRBV19,TRBD2,CASSARASGSFSSYNEQFF,TGTGCCAGTAGTGCCCGGGCTAGCGGGAGCTTCAGCTCCTACAATGAGCAGTTCTTC
-,TRBJ2-1,TRBV29-1,TRBD1,CSVDGTGGSEQFF,TGCAGCGTTGACGGGACAGGGGGTTCTGAGCAGTTCTTC
-,TRBJ2-5,TRBV7-7,TRBD2,CASSLVLRGQETQYF,TGTGCCAGCAGCTTAGTGTTGCGGGGGCAAGAGACCCAGTACTTC
-,TRBJ2-3,TRBV7-9,-,CASRGEVPDTQYF,TGTGCCAGCAGGGGAGAGGTCCCAGATACGCAGTATTTT
-,TRBJ2-7,TRBV27,TRBD2,CASGRLAASYEQYF,TGTGCCAGCGGTCGACTAGCGGCCTCCTACGAGCAGTACTTC
few,TRBJ2-7,TRBV20-1,-,CSARLVREQYF,TGCAGTGCAAGACTAGTACGCGAGCAGTACTTC
-,TRBJ2-1,TRBV14,-,CASSSYAGWNYNEQFF,TGTGCCAGCAGCTCCTATGCAGGGTGGAATTACAATGAGCAGTTCTTC
-,TRBJ2-2,TRBV19,-,CATLGGGGELFF,TGTGCCACCTTGGGGGGAGGCGGGGAGCTGTTTTTT
-,TRBJ2-6,TRBV9,TRBD1,CASSVLQGTSSGANVLTF,TGTGCCAGCAGCGTACTACAGGGGACCAGCTCTGGGGCCAACGTCCTGACTTTC
-,TRBJ2-7,TRBV5-1,TRBD1,CASSAGPKGTGTNYEQYF,TGCGCCAGCAGCGCCGGCCCGAAAGGGACAGGGACTAATTACGAGCAGTACTTC
few,TRBJ2-2,TRBV5-5,-,CASSSMPLQANTGELFF,TGTGCCAGCAGCTCGATGCCCCTGCAGGCGAACACCGGGGAGCTGTTTTTT
-,TRBJ2-7,TRBV6-5,TRBD2,CASTSTSGAHYEQYF,TGTGCCAGCACCTCGACTAGCGGGGCTCACTACGAGCAGTACTTC
-,TRBJ2-2,TRBV10-1,TRBD1,CASSYRGPNSANTGELLF,TGCGCCAGCAGCTACAGGGGGCCTAATTCCGCGAACACCGGGGAGCTGCTTTTT
-,TRBJ2-7,TRBV11-2,-,CASSLGVARTYEQYF,TGTGCCAGCAGCTTAGGGGTAGCGCGTACCTACGAGCAGTACTTC
few,TRBJ2-1,TRBV11-2,-,CASSFYEEQFF,TGTGCCAGCAGCTTTTACGAGGAGCAGTTCTTC
-,TRBJ2-7,TRBV6-5,TRBD2,CASSYSRLAGVYEQYF,TGTGCCAGCAGTTACAGCCGTCTAGCGGGAGTGTACGAGCAGTACTTC
few,TRBJ2-6,TRBV19,TRBD1,CASSSQGAMGANVLTF,TGTGCCAGTAGTTCACAGGGGGCTATGGGGGCCAACGTCCTGACTTTC
-,TRBJ1-5,TRBV7-5,-,CVRSLSTANQPQHF,TGTGTCAGAAGCTTATCGACAGCCAATCAGCCCCAGCATTTT
-,TRBJ2-6,TRBV5-5,-,CASSLYGGTGANVLTF,TGTGCCAGCAGCTTGTATGGGGGGACTGGGGCCAACGTCCTGACTTTC
-,TRBJ2-5,TRBV9,TRBD1,CASSVVGGGFQETQYF,TGTGCCAGCAGCGTAGTAGGGGGCGGCTTCCAAGAGACCCAGTACTTC
few,TRBJ2-3,TRBV5-5,-,CASSLLGAYSTDTQYF,TGTGCCAGCAGCTTGTTAGGAGCGTATAGCACAGATACGCAGTATTTT
-,TRBJ1-5,TRBV19,-,CASTSLGGLDQPQHF,TGTGCCAGCACTTCCTTGGGGGGACTCGATCAGCCCCAGCATTTT
-,TRBJ2-5,TRBV15,-,CATSIRITGNQETQYF,TGTGCCACCAGCATACGGATTACAGGGAACCAAGAGACCCAGTACTTC
-,TRBJ1-2,TRBV5-4,-,CASSSELAGYGYTF,TGTGCCAGCAGCTCCGAGTTGGCGGGCTATGGCTACACCTTC
-,TRBJ2-7,TRBV7-2,-,CASSLQGGDYEQYF,TGTGCCAGCAGCTTACAGGGGGGAGATTACGAGCAGTACTTC